These T cell receptor beta chains were read from a single sample in a study of beta chain features in type 1 diabetes. Method: immunoSEQ multiplex PCR; TCRdb's copy keeps in-frame clones and lacks some. This table holds under 400,000 clones, roughly 12% found once. Sequencing was performed on naive CD4+ T cells from blood. The receptors were sampled from a man aged 18 to 29 in good health. Each CDR3 is given with its conserved first and last residue. A D gene is named only where the DNA matches it firmly. Only some rows state a clone size, as once, few, many or a class for expanded clones.

CDR3 DNA: TGTGCCAGTTGTCGTGGGGGGGGCGACTACGAGCAGTACTTC; CDR3 protein: CASCRGGGDYEQYF; clone size: few; CDR3 length: 14; J gene: TRBJ2-7; D gene: .; V gene: TRBV19
CDR3 DNA: TGTGCCAGTAGTATGGTCGACAGGGCTGGTGAAGCTTTCTTT; CDR3 protein: CASSMVDRAGEAFF; clone size: .; CDR3 length: 14; J gene: TRBJ1-1; D gene: TRBD1; V gene: TRBV19
CDR3 DNA: TGTGCCACCAGCAGAGTAGGACAGGGTATAACCAAAAACATTCAGTACTTC; CDR3 protein: CATSRVGQGITKNIQYF; clone size: few; CDR3 length: 17; J gene: TRBJ2-4; D gene: TRBD1; V gene: TRBV15
CDR3 DNA: TGCAGTGCTAGAAGGCGGGACGAGCAGTACTTC; CDR3 protein: CSARRRDEQYF; clone size: once; CDR3 length: 11; J gene: TRBJ2-7; D gene: .; V gene: TRBV20-1
CDR3 DNA: TGTGCCAGCAGTCTCCCGGGACTAGAAGGTCAGGCGCAGTATTTT; CDR3 protein: CASSLPGLEGQAQYF; clone size: .; CDR3 length: 15; J gene: TRBJ2-3; D gene: TRBD2; V gene: TRBV28
CDR3 DNA: TGCGCCAGCAGCTTGGATCAGTATGGCTACACCTTC; CDR3 protein: CASSLDQYGYTF; clone size: once; CDR3 length: 12; J gene: TRBJ1-2; D gene: .; V gene: TRBV5-1
CDR3 DNA: TGTGCCAGCAGCCGGGAGACAGGGGTGTATGGCTACACCTTC; CDR3 protein: CASSRETGVYGYTF; clone size: .; CDR3 length: 14; J gene: TRBJ1-2; D gene: TRBD1; V gene: TRBV6-5
CDR3 DNA: TGTGCCTGGAGTGTACGTAGGAGAAGTGACATTCAGTACTTC; CDR3 protein: CAWSVRRRSDIQYF; clone size: .; CDR3 length: 14; J gene: TRBJ2-4; D gene: .; V gene: TRBV30
CDR3 DNA: TGTGCCAGCAGTCCGCCCGGGGTCGGCGGGGAGCTGTTTTTT; CDR3 protein: CASSPPGVGGELFF; clone size: .; CDR3 length: 14; J gene: TRBJ2-2; D gene: .; V gene: TRBV7-3
CDR3 DNA: TGTGCCTCGGACTCAGGGAGGGCCAACACCGGGGAGCTGTTTTTT; CDR3 protein: CASDSGRANTGELFF; clone size: few; CDR3 length: 15; J gene: TRBJ2-2; D gene: TRBD2; V gene: TRBV30
CDR3 DNA: TGCGCCAGCAGCCAACGGGGGGGAGGGGCCGGCTACAATGAGCAGTTCTTC; CDR3 protein: CASSQRGGGAGYNEQFF; clone size: few; CDR3 length: 17; J gene: TRBJ2-1; D gene: TRBD2; V gene: TRBV5-1
CDR3 DNA: TGTGCCAGCAGTGAGCAGGGGGCCTATAATTCACCCCTCCACTTT; CDR3 protein: CASSEQGAYNSPLHF; clone size: few; CDR3 length: 15; J gene: TRBJ1-6; D gene: TRBD1; V gene: TRBV6-1
CDR3 DNA: TGTGCCAGCAGCGGGAGACGACAGGGGCCCAGCTCCTACGAGCAGTACTTC; CDR3 protein: CASSGRRQGPSSYEQYF; clone size: .; CDR3 length: 17; J gene: TRBJ2-7; D gene: TRBD1; V gene: TRBV7-9
CDR3 DNA: TGCGCCAGCAGCCCTCGGGGGGTAGCGGAGAACACCGGGGAGCTGTTTTTT; CDR3 protein: CASSPRGVAENTGELFF; clone size: few; CDR3 length: 17; J gene: TRBJ2-2; D gene: TRBD2; V gene: TRBV23-1
CDR3 DNA: TGTGCCAGCAGCCAGCGAGGGGCTAGCGAGCCCACAGATACGCAGTATTTT; CDR3 protein: CASSQRGASEPTDTQYF; clone size: .; CDR3 length: 17; J gene: TRBJ2-3; D gene: .; V gene: TRBV4-2
CDR3 DNA: TGTGCCAGCAGCGTAGGAGCGCAAGAGACCCAGTACTTC; CDR3 protein: CASSVGAQETQYF; clone size: many; CDR3 length: 13; J gene: TRBJ2-5; D gene: .; V gene: TRBV9
CDR3 DNA: TGTGCCAGCAGTTTATCACGGGGGAATGAGCAGTTCTTC; CDR3 protein: CASSLSRGNEQFF; clone size: few; CDR3 length: 13; J gene: TRBJ2-1; D gene: .; V gene: TRBV28
CDR3 DNA: TGTGCTAGTGGTTTGGACCCTCGACTAGCGCCTACCTACAATGAGCAGTTCTTC; CDR3 protein: CASGLDPRLAPTYNEQFF; clone size: few; CDR3 length: 18; J gene: TRBJ2-1; D gene: TRBD2; V gene: TRBV12-5
CDR3 DNA: TGCGCCAGCAGCCGTACCGGGACTAGCGGCTACGAGCAGTACTTC; CDR3 protein: CASSRTGTSGYEQYF; clone size: .; CDR3 length: 15; J gene: TRBJ2-7; D gene: TRBD2; V gene: TRBV4-3
CDR3 DNA: TGTGCCAGCAGTTTCGTCGGCGCGGGCTATGGCTACACCTTC; CDR3 protein: CASSFVGAGYGYTF; clone size: .; CDR3 length: 14; J gene: TRBJ1-2; D gene: .; V gene: TRBV28
CDR3 DNA: TGTGCCAGTAGTAACCAGGGGTTCTCCTACGAGCAGTACTTC; CDR3 protein: CASSNQGFSYEQYF; clone size: few; CDR3 length: 14; J gene: TRBJ2-7; D gene: .; V gene: TRBV19
CDR3 DNA: TGTGCCTCCAATGGGGGCAGGCAAGAGGAAGGCTACACCTTC; CDR3 protein: CASNGGRQEEGYTF; clone size: .; CDR3 length: 14; J gene: TRBJ1-2; D gene: .; V gene: TRBV30
CDR3 DNA: TGTGCCAGCAGTCCGAGCGGGAAATACTCTGAGCAGTTCTTC; CDR3 protein: CASSPSGKYSEQFF; clone size: .; CDR3 length: 14; J gene: TRBJ2-1; D gene: TRBD2; V gene: TRBV28
CDR3 DNA: TGTGCCAGCTCTCGAAGAGGGGGTGAGGAGACCCAGTACTTC; CDR3 protein: CASSRRGGEETQYF; clone size: .; CDR3 length: 14; J gene: TRBJ2-5; D gene: .; V gene: TRBV18
CDR3 DNA: TGTGCCAGCAGCCCCCGCAGGGAAGGGACCCAGTACTTC; CDR3 protein: CASSPRREGTQYF; clone size: .; CDR3 length: 13; J gene: TRBJ2-5; D gene: .; V gene: TRBV7-9
CDR3 DNA: TGTGCCAGCAGCCAAGCGGGGAGGACAGGGAAGGACGAGCAGTACTTC; CDR3 protein: CASSQAGRTGKDEQYF; clone size: few; CDR3 length: 16; J gene: TRBJ2-7; D gene: TRBD1; V gene: TRBV4-2
CDR3 DNA: TGTGCCAGCATCGGGACCGGGGAGCTGTTTTTT; CDR3 protein: CASIGTGELFF; clone size: .; CDR3 length: 11; J gene: TRBJ2-2; D gene: .; V gene: TRBV2
CDR3 DNA: TGCAGCGTTCCCCAGGGGGCCTCCTACAATGAGCAGTTCTTC; CDR3 protein: CSVPQGASYNEQFF; clone size: .; CDR3 length: 14; J gene: TRBJ2-1; D gene: TRBD1; V gene: TRBV29-1
CDR3 DNA: TGTGCCATCTCACGAGAACTTCGGGGCTACACCTTC; CDR3 protein: CAISRELRGYTF; clone size: few; CDR3 length: 12; J gene: TRBJ1-2; D gene: .; V gene: TRBV6-5
CDR3 DNA: TGTGCCAGCTCAATCGACAGGCCCGGCTACGAGCAGTACTTC; CDR3 protein: CASSIDRPGYEQYF; clone size: .; CDR3 length: 14; J gene: TRBJ2-7; D gene: .; V gene: TRBV18
CDR3 DNA: TGTGCCAGCAGCCCAGGGAGGGGACGGGGTAATGAAAAACTGTTTTTT; CDR3 protein: CASSPGRGRGNEKLFF; clone size: .; CDR3 length: 16; J gene: TRBJ1-4; D gene: .; V gene: TRBV7-2
CDR3 DNA: TGCGCCAGCAGCCAAGTCTACAGGGTCAATGAGCAGTTCTTC; CDR3 protein: CASSQVYRVNEQFF; clone size: few; CDR3 length: 14; J gene: TRBJ2-1; D gene: .; V gene: TRBV4-3
CDR3 DNA: TGTGCCAGCAGTGGAGCACAGGGGAGCTACAATGAGCAGTTCTTC; CDR3 protein: CASSGAQGSYNEQFF; clone size: .; CDR3 length: 15; J gene: TRBJ2-1; D gene: TRBD1; V gene: TRBV2
CDR3 DNA: TGTGCCAGCAGCCAATCCGGGACAGGGGTAGGGAACACTGAAGCTTTCTTT; CDR3 protein: CASSQSGTGVGNTEAFF; clone size: .; CDR3 length: 17; J gene: TRBJ1-1; D gene: TRBD1; V gene: TRBV7-3
CDR3 DNA: TGCAGCGCGATTTTCACAGGGGCTGTCACAGATACGCAGTATTTT; CDR3 protein: CSAIFTGAVTDTQYF; clone size: .; CDR3 length: 15; J gene: TRBJ2-3; D gene: TRBD1; V gene: TRBV29-1
CDR3 DNA: TGTGCCAGTAGTATAGTCCGGCGGGACCGCACAGATACGCAGTATTTT; CDR3 protein: CASSIVRRDRTDTQYF; clone size: few; CDR3 length: 16; J gene: TRBJ2-3; D gene: .; V gene: TRBV19
CDR3 DNA: TGTGCCAGCAGCCACGAAATGGGACAGCACTACGAGCAGTACTTC; CDR3 protein: CASSHEMGQHYEQYF; clone size: .; CDR3 length: 15; J gene: TRBJ2-7; D gene: TRBD1; V gene: TRBV4-2
CDR3 DNA: TGTGCCAGTCATCGAACCGGGACAGCGGACGAGCAGTACTTC; CDR3 protein: CASHRTGTADEQYF; clone size: few; CDR3 length: 14; J gene: TRBJ2-7; D gene: TRBD1; V gene: TRBV27
CDR3 DNA: TGTGCCAGCAGTTATCGTCAGGGGAGCACTGAAGCTTTCTTT; CDR3 protein: CASSYRQGSTEAFF; clone size: .; CDR3 length: 14; J gene: TRBJ1-1; D gene: .; V gene: TRBV6-5
CDR3 DNA: TGCGCCAGCACCAACCGGGACAGTGGCGAGCAGTACTTC; CDR3 protein: CASTNRDSGEQYF; clone size: .; CDR3 length: 13; J gene: TRBJ2-7; D gene: TRBD1; V gene: TRBV5-1
CDR3 DNA: TGCAGCGTTGCCGGGACAGGCCTGAAAGGCGCGAACACCGGGGAGCTGTTTTTT; CDR3 protein: CSVAGTGLKGANTGELFF; clone size: .; CDR3 length: 18; J gene: TRBJ2-2; D gene: TRBD1; V gene: TRBV29-1
CDR3 DNA: TGTGCCAGCAGCTTTTCCAGGGTATCAGGGGAGCTGTTTTTT; CDR3 protein: CASSFSRVSGELFF; clone size: .; CDR3 length: 14; J gene: TRBJ2-2; D gene: .; V gene: TRBV11-1
CDR3 DNA: TGTGCCAGCATTCAGGGCCCCGGGACCGGGGAGCTGTTTTTT; CDR3 protein: CASIQGPGTGELFF; clone size: .; CDR3 length: 14; J gene: TRBJ2-2; D gene: .; V gene: TRBV28
CDR3 DNA: TGCGCCAGCAGCTTTGACAGGGACGCAGATACGCAGTATTTT; CDR3 protein: CASSFDRDADTQYF; clone size: few; CDR3 length: 14; J gene: TRBJ2-3; D gene: TRBD1; V gene: TRBV5-1